What follows are 31 T cell receptor beta chains derived from one specimen sequenced in a study of monozygotic twins with inflammatory bowel disease. TCRdb derives one entry per CDR3 protein from the 5' RACE reads, leaving out DNA. In total, the table holds more than 300,000 distinct CDR3 sequences. The sample taken for sequencing was blood. These receptors were obtained from a human donor with ulcerative colitis or Crohn's disease, or a healthy co-twin of an affected twin (not recorded which).

The chain joins TRBV7-3 to TRBJ1-1; checking the TCRdb D call of TRBD1 is not possible without DNA. The CDR3 loop spans 16 amino acids. The germline V gene has CDR1 SGHTA and CDR2 FQGTGA. The CDR3 reads CASSLLSVKANTEAFF.

V and J are TRBV4-1 and TRBJ1-1; checking the TCRdb D call of TRBD1 is not possible without DNA. CDR1 is MGHRA and CDR2 is YSYEKL in the germline V gene. The CDR3 spans 18 residues. CDR3 region: CASSSSPGQPEKNTEAFF.

This rearrangement joins TRBV11-2 to TRBJ1-1. This CDR3 spans 15 amino acids. The germline CDR1 and CDR2 sequences are SGHAT and FQNNGV. The CDR3 sequence: CASSLVWERNTEAFF.

The rearrangement links TRBV27 to TRBJ1-3; TCRdb selects TRBD1, and the lack of DNA leaves this call unchecked. The CDR3 is 15 amino acids. From germline, CDR1 is MNHEY and CDR2 SMNVEV (reference sequence). The CDR3 spells CASIAGWSSGNTIYF.

This chain's CDR3 is CASSVRRDGGYTF. The rearrangement joins TRBV9 to TRBJ1-2. Germline CDR1 SGDLS, CDR2 YYNGEE. The CDR3 spans 13 residues. The full variable domain, with the rest looked up from reference TRBV9 and TRBJ1-2, is DSGVTQTPKHLITATGQRVTLRCSPRSGDLSVYWYQQSLDQGLQFLIQYYNGEERAKGNILERFSAQQFPDLHSELNLSSLELGDSALYFCASSVRRDGGYTFGSGTRLTVV.

This sequence joins TRBV19 and TRBJ2-2; checking the TCRdb D call of TRBD2 is not possible without DNA. The CDR3 has 16 amino acids. Looked up from germline, CDR1 is LNHDA and CDR2 is SQIVND (reference sequence). The CDR3 sequence is CASILTSGLIGGELFF.

The gene calls are TRBV6-6 and TRBJ2-5; TCRdb's D gene call, TRBD2, goes unchecked for lack of DNA. CDR3 length equals 14 residues. Per the germline V gene, CDR1 is MNHNY and CDR2 is SVGAGI (reference sequence). The CDR3 region is CASSYPSGEETQYF.

The gene calls are TRBV7-2 and TRBJ2-5; TCRdb lists TRBD1, though no DNA is available to test this call. Looked up from germline, CDR1 is SGHTA and CDR2 is FQGNSA. This CDR3 contains 14 residues. CDR3 sequence reads: CASSLGGDSETQYF.

This rearrangement joins TRBV6-5 to TRBJ2-3; TCRdb lists TRBD1, though no DNA is available to test this call. The germline V gene encodes CDR1 MNHEY and CDR2 SVGAGI. The CDR3 runs to 17 residues. CDR3 sequence reads: CASSYSYGQGGSDTQYF.

This sequence joins TRBV4-3 and TRBJ2-7; TCRdb reports TRBD1, a call that lacks DNA to check it against. Germline-derived CDR1 and CDR2 are LGHNA and YSLEER. This CDR3 spans 15 amino acids. CDR3 amino acids: CASSQAPGGTYEQYF.

V gene TRBV20-1 combines with J gene TRBJ2-2; TCRdb calls TRBD2, which cannot be checked without DNA. The CDR3 consists of 15 residues. Germline CDR1 and CDR2: DFQATT and SNEGSKA (reference sequence). The CDR3 sequence: CSAAYGGGFPGELFF.

This rearrangement joins TRBV7-9 to TRBJ2-1; absent DNA, TCRdb's TRBD1 call cannot be checked. This CDR3 spans 13 amino acids. The germline gives CDR1 SEHNR, CDR2 FQNEAQ (reference sequence). The CDR3 reads CASSLKGGTGGFF.

The CDR3 spells CASRPDSSNYGYTF. This chain uses TRBV7-9 with TRBJ1-2; the TRBD1 assignment by TCRdb is unverifiable without DNA. CDR3 size: 14 residues. The germline gives CDR1 SEHNR, CDR2 FQNEAQ (reference sequence).

The genes are TRBV18 and TRBJ2-1; checking the TCRdb D call of TRBD1 is not possible without DNA. The CDR3 has 15 amino acids. CDR1 and CDR2 (germline): KGHSH, LQKENI. The CDR3 spells CASSLTGQGYNEQFF. The full variable domain, with the rest looked up from reference TRBV18 and TRBJ2-1, is NAGVMQNPRHLVRRRGQEARLRCSPMKGHSHVYWYRQLPEEGLKFMVYLQKENIIDESGMPKERFSAEFPKEGPSILRIQQVVRGDSAAYFCASSLTGQGYNEQFFGPGTRLTVL.

The chain couples TRBV9 to TRBJ2-3; TCRdb's D call of TRBD1 is untestable without DNA. This CDR3 is built from 17 residues. Germline V gene lookup returns CDR1 SGDLS and CDR2 YYNGEE. This chain's CDR3 is CASSVDRTGISTDTQYF.

The CDR3 sequence is CASSRRLALSDEQYF. V and J are TRBV12-3 or TRBV12-4 and TRBJ2-7; TCRdb's D call, TRBD2, is unchecked because there is no DNA. The CDR3 loop spans 15 amino acids.

The J gene is TRBJ2-5, the V gene TRBV20-1; TCRdb calls TRBD1, which cannot be checked without DNA. Germline V CDR1 and CDR2: DFQATT, SNEGSKA (reference sequence). This CDR3 has 13 amino acids. CDR3 in amino acids: CSARQGVQETQYF.

The CDR3 protein is CASSFVGQEQFF. The J gene is TRBJ2-1, the V gene TRBV7-3; TCRdb proposes TRBD1, but this gene call is untestable without DNA. Germline CDR1 and CDR2: SGHTA and FQGTGA. There are 12 residues in the CDR3. The full variable domain, completed using reference TRBV7-3 and TRBJ2-1, is GAGVSQTPSNKVTEKGKYVELRCDPISGHTALYWYRQSLGQGPEFLIYFQGTGAADDSGLPNDRFFAVRPEGSVSTLKIQRTERGDSAVYLCASSFVGQEQFFGPGTRLTVL.

This chain uses TRBV7-6 with TRBJ2-5. CDR1 SGHVS and CDR2 FNYEAQ come from the germline V gene. The CDR3 length is 14 residues. The chain's CDR3 is CASSLGTARETQYF.

The rearrangement joins TRBV5-1 to TRBJ2-1; absent DNA, TCRdb's TRBD1 call cannot be checked. Germline CDR1 is SGHRS and CDR2 is YFSETQ. The CDR3 loop spans 14 amino acids. The CDR3 sequence: CASSPPGGGDEQFF.

The chain links TRBV18 to TRBJ2-3; absent DNA, TCRdb's TRBD1 call cannot be checked. CDR1 KGHSH and CDR2 LQKENI come from the germline V gene. This CDR3 has 15 residues. The chain's CDR3 is CASSPQRGPTDTQYF. The whole variable domain, remainder taken from reference TRBV18 and TRBJ2-3, is NAGVMQNPRHLVRRRGQEARLRCSPMKGHSHVYWYRQLPEEGLKFMVYLQKENIIDESGMPKERFSAEFPKEGPSILRIQQVVRGDSAAYFCASSPQRGPTDTQYFGPGTRLTVL.

This rearrangement joins TRBV3-1 to TRBJ1-5. The germline gives CDR1 LGHDT, CDR2 YNNKEL (reference sequence). The CDR3 extends over 14 amino acids. The CDR3: CASSQYNRDQPQHF.

The rearrangement joins TRBV20-1 to TRBJ2-6. Per the germline V gene, CDR1 is DFQATT and CDR2 is SNEGSKA (reference sequence). This CDR3 spans 14 amino acids. The CDR3 reads CSARDWAGANVLTF.

This chain joins TRBV3-1 and TRBJ1-3; TCRdb's D gene call, TRBD1, goes unchecked for lack of DNA. Germline CDR1 and CDR2: LGHDT and YNNKEL (reference sequence). This CDR3 has 13 residues. The CDR3 loop is CASSPQGRNTIYF.

The J gene is TRBJ2-5, the V gene TRBV4-2; as DNA is missing, the TRBD1 call by TCRdb cannot be tested. Germline V CDR1 and CDR2: LGHNA, YNFKEQ. This CDR3 spans 15 amino acids. CDR3 in amino acids: CASSQGLGGQETQYF.

The chain couples TRBV11-2 to TRBJ2-6; TCRdb's assignment of TRBD1 cannot be checked, as there is no DNA. Per the germline V gene, CDR1 is SGHAT and CDR2 is FQNNGV. The length of the CDR3 is 18 residues. This CDR3 is CASSFPLGGSSGANVLTF.

V usage is TRBV5-6 and J usage is TRBJ1-2; as DNA is missing, the TRBD1 call by TCRdb cannot be tested. The CDR3 consists of 16 residues. The germline V gene encodes CDR1 SGHDT and CDR2 YYEEEE. The CDR3 sequence is CASSLIGTVFDYGYTF.

The CDR3 spells CAISPGLAGGRETQYF. The chain links TRBV10-3 to TRBJ2-5; TCRdb designates TRBD2, a call that cannot be tested without DNA. Germline CDR1 and CDR2: ENHRY and SYGVKD. The CDR3 covers 16 residues.

The V and J genes are TRBV5-1 and TRBJ2-5; there is no DNA to check the TCRdb D call of TRBD2. From germline, CDR1 is SGHRS and CDR2 YFSETQ. This CDR3 region has 16 residues. The CDR3 sequence is CASSLGGLASQETQYF.

The V and J genes are TRBV18 and TRBJ2-1; the D call from TCRdb, TRBD1, cannot be confirmed without DNA. Germline CDR1 reads KGHSH; CDR2 reads LQKENI. The CDR3 sequence is 17 residues long. The CDR3 is CASSPRGQSSSYNEQFF.

The gene calls are TRBV3-1 and TRBJ1-5. From germline, CDR1 is LGHDT and CDR2 YNNKEL (reference sequence). The CDR3 sequence is 16 residues long. CDR3 sequence: CASSPYPRPNNQPQHF.